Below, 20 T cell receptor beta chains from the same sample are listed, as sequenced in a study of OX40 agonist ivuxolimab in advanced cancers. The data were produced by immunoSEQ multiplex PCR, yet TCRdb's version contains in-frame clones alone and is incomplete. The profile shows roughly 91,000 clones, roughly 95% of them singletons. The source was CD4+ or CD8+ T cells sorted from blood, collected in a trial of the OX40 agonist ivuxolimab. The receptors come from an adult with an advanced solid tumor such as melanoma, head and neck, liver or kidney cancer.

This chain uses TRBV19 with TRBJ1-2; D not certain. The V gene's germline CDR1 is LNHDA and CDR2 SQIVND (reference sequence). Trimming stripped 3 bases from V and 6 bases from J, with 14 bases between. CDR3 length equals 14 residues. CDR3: CASSMADKVDGYTF. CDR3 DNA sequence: TGTGCCAGTAGTATGGCAGATAAAGTGGATGGCTACACCTTC.

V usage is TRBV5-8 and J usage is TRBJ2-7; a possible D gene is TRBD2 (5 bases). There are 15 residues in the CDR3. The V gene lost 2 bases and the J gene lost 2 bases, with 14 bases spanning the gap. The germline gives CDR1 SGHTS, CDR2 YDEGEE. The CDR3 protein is CASSLGPPGAYEQYF. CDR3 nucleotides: TGTGCCAGCAGCTTAGGGCCTCCCGGGGCCTACGAGCAGTACTTC.

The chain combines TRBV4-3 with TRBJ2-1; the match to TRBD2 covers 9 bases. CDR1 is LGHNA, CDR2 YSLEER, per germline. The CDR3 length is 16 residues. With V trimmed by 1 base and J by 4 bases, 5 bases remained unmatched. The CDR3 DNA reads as TGCGCCAGCAGCCAAGGTCCTAGCGGGGTTTACAATGAGCAGTTCTTC. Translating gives CASSQGPSGVYNEQFF.

This CDR3 reads CASSSGGYTEAFF. Written as DNA, the CDR3 is TGTGCCAGCAGCTCAGGGGGCTACACTGAAGCTTTCTTT. The chain links TRBV7-8 to TRBJ1-1, with 8 bases fitting TRBD1. Germline V gene sequence: CDR1 SGHVS, CDR2 FQNEAQ. Trimming at V came to 4 bases and at J to 3 bases, leaving 1 base not matched to a gene. The CDR3 runs to 13 residues.

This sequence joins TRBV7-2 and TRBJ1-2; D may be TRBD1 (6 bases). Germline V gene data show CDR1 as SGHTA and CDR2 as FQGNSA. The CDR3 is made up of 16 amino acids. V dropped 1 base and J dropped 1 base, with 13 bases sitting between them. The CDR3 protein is CASSLVGGSGNYGYTF. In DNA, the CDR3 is TGTGCCAGCAGCTTAGTAGGGGGGTCGGGTAACTATGGCTACACCTTC.

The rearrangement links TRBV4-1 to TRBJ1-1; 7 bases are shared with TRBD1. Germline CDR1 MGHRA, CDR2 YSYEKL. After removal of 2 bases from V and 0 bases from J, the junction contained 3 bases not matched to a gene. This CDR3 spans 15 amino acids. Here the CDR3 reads CASSQLGQMNTEAFF. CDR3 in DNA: TGCGCCAGCAGCCAATTGGGACAGATGAACACTGAAGCTTTCTTT.

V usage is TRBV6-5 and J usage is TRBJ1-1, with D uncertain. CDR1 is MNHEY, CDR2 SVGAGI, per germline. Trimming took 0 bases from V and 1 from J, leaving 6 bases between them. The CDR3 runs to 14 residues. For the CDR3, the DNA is TGTGCCAGCAGTTACTCGGCAGGGAACACTGAAGCTTTCTTT. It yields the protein CASSYSAGNTEAFF.

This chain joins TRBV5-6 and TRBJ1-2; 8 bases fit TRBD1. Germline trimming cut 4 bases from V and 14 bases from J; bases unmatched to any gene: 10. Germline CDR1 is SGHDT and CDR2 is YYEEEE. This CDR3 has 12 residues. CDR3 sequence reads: CASSKGTGLITF. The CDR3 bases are TGTGCCAGCAGCAAAGGGACAGGTTTAATTACCTTC.

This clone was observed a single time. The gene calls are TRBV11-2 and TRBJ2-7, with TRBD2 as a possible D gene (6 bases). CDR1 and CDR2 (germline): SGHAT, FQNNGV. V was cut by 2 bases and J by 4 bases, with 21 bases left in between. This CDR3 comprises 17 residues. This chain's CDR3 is CASSLLLAGSAAYEQYF. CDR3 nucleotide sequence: TGTGCCAGCAGCTTATTGCTGGCCGGGAGTGCCGCGTACGAGCAGTACTTC.

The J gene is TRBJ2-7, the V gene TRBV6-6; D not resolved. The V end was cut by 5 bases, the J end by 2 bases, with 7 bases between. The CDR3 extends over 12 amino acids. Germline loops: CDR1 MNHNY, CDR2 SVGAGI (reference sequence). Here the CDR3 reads CASSTGAYEQYF. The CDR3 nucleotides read TGTGCCAGCAGTACTGGGGCCTACGAGCAGTACTTC.

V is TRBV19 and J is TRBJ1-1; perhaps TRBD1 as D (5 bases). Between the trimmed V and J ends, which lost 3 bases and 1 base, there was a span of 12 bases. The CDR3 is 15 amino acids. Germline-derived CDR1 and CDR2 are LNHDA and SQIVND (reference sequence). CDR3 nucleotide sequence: TGTGCCAGTAGTATGTTTTCGGGGGGGAACACTGAAGCTTTCTTT. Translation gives CASSMFSGGNTEAFF. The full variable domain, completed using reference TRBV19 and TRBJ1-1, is DGGITQSPKYLFRKEGQNVTLSCEQNLNHDAMYWYRQDPGQGLRLIYYSQIVNDFQKGDIAEGYSVSREKKESFPLTVTSAQKNPTAFYLCASSMFSGGNTEAFFGQGTRLTVV.

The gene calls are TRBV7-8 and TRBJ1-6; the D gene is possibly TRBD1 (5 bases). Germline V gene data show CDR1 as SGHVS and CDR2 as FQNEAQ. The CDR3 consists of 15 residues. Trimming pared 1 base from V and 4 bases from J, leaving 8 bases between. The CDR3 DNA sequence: TGTGCCAGCAGCTTAGACCCAGGGTATAATTCACCCCTCCACTTT. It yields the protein CASSLDPGYNSPLHF. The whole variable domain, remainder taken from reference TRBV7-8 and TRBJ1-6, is GAGVSQSPRYKVAKRGQDVALRCDPISGHVSLFWYQQALGQGPEFLTYFQNEAQLDKSGLPSDRFFAERPEGSVSTLKIQRTQQEDSAVYLCASSLDPGYNSPLHFGNGTRLTVT.

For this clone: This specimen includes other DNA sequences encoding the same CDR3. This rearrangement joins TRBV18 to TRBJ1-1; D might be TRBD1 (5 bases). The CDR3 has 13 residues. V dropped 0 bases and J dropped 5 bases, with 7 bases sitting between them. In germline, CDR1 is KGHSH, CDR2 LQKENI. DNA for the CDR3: TGTGCCAGCTCACCACCTTCAGGGACTGAAGCTTTCTTT. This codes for CASSPPSGTEAFF. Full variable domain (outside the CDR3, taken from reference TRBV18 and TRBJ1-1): NAGVMQNPRHLVRRRGQEARLRCSPMKGHSHVYWYRQLPEEGLKFMVYLQKENIIDESGMPKERFSAEFPKEGPSILRIQQVVRGDSAAYFCASSPPSGTEAFFGQGTRLTVV.

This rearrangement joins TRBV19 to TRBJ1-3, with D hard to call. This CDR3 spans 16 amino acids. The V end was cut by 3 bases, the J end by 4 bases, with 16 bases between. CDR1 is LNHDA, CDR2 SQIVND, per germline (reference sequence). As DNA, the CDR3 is TGTGCCAGTAGTATCGGCTATCCTCCCAGGGGAAACACCATATATTTT. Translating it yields CASSIGYPPRGNTIYF. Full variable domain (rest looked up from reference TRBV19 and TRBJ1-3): DGGITQSPKYLFRKEGQNVTLSCEQNLNHDAMYWYRQDPGQGLRLIYYSQIVNDFQKGDIAEGYSVSREKKESFPLTVTSAQKNPTAFYLCASSIGYPPRGNTIYFGEGSWLTVV.

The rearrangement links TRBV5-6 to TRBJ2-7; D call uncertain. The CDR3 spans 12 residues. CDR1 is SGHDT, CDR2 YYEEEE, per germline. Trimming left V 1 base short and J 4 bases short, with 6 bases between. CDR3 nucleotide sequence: TGTGCCAGCAGCTTGCGGGCATACGAGCAGTACTTC. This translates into CASSLRAYEQYF.

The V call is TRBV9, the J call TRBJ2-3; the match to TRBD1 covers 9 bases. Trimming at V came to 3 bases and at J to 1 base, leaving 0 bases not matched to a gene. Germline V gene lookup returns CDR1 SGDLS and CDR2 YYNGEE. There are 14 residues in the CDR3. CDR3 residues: CASSGTGGTDTQYF. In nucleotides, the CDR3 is TGTGCCAGCAGCGGGACAGGGGGCACAGATACGCAGTATTTT.

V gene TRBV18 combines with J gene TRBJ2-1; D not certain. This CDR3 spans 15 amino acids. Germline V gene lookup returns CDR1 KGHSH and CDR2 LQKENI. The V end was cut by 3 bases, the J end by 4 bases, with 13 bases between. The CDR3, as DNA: TGTGCCAGCTCACCCGGTACTACCGCTTACAATGAGCAGTTCTTC. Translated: CASSPGTTAYNEQFF.

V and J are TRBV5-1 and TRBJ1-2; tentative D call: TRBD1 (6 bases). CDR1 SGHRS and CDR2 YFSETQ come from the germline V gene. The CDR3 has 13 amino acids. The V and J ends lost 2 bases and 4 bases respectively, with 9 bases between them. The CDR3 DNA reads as TGCGCCAGCAGCTTCGGACAGACCTATGGCTACACCTTC. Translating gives CASSFGQTYGYTF.

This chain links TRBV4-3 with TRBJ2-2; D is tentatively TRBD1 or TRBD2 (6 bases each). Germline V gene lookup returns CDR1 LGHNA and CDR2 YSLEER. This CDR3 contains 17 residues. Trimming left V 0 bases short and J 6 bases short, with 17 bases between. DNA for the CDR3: TGCGCCAGCAGCCAAGACAGGGGCGGGACGGGGGCCGGGGAGCTGTTTTTT. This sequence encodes CASSQDRGGTGAGELFF.

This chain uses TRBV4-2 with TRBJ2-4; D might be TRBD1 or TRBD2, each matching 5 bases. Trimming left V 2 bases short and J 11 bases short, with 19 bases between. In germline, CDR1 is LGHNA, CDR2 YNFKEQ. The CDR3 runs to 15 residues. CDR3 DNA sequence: TGTGCCAGCAGCCAAAGCGACAGTTGGACTCCTTTTCAGTACTTC. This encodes CASSQSDSWTPFQYF.